The 5 T cell receptor beta chains reported below all come from one sample, sequenced in a study of blood T cell repertoires in COVID-19. Some clones are missing from TCRdb's copy, which holds only in-frame ones; the method was immunoSEQ multiplex PCR. The sample has about 190,000 clones; less than 90% are singletons. The sequenced material came from peripheral blood. Receptor source: a man aged 25 to 40 with acute or convalescent COVID-19.

This clone was recorded only once. The chain is built from TRBV20-1 and TRBJ1-6; possibly TRBD1 for D (6 bases). V was clipped by 3 bases and J by 7 bases, with 16 bases between them. The germline gives CDR1 DFQATT, CDR2 SNEGSKA (reference sequence). The CDR3 runs 15 residues. CDR3 amino acids: CSASWSRGSNSPLHF. The CDR3 DNA is TGCAGTGCTAGTTGGTCAAGGGGGAGCAATTCACCCCTCCACTTT.

The chain combines TRBV28 with TRBJ1-5, with D perhaps matching TRBD1 (6 bases). Germline CDR1 and CDR2: MDHEN and SYDVKM. The V and J ends lost 8 bases and 9 bases respectively, with 20 bases between them. CDR3 size: 14 residues. The CDR3 DNA sequence: TGTGCCAGCTCGGTGGGGGCAGGGGTTGGGCCCCAGCATTTT. It translates to CASSVGAGVGPQHF.

V is TRBV4-1 and J is TRBJ1-4; 8 bases align to TRBD1. J gave up 6 bases and V 2 bases, and 5 bases lay outside the gene matches. CDR3 length: 15 amino acids. Germline lookup yields CDR1 MGHRA and CDR2 YSYEKL. DNA for the CDR3: TGCGCCAGCAGCCAAAACGGACAGGGCGATGAAAAACTGTTTTTT. The encoded protein is CASSQNGQGDEKLFF.

This clone showed up just once. J is TRBJ1-2 and V is TRBV5-1; 7 bases match TRBD1. The V gene's germline CDR1 is SGHRS and CDR2 YFSETQ. V gave up 5 bases and J gave up 2 bases; unmatched junction bases: 6. The CDR3 has 14 amino acids. The CDR3 DNA reads as TGCGCCAGCAGGAGGACAGGTCTAAACTATGGCTACACCTTC. It translates to CASRRTGLNYGYTF.

As for this clone: At one end the junction does not follow the germline gene, possibly because of a read error. The J gene is TRBJ1-3, the V gene TRBV6-5; D is undetermined. The germline CDR1 and CDR2 sequences are MNHEY and SVGAGI. This CDR3 spans 14 amino acids. CDR3 nucleotides: TGTGCCACCAGTAATCGGGGTCTGGGAAACACCATATATTTT. As protein: CATSNRGLGNTIYF.